The entry below describes one TCR beta chain. The antigen remains undetermined. This sample was included in a study of cytomegalovirus exposure and HLA in healthy donors. Overall study findings and caveats: One variant, a missense change in DCLRE1C, was linked in a later analysis to TCR beta V- and J-gene trimming. V segments that were indistinguishable, TRBV6-2 and TRBV6-3 among them, were omitted from analysis. Later analysis placed DRB1 highest and HLA-C lowest in TCR association rates, which differed by HLA locus. Accurate prediction of most subjects' HLA-A and HLA-B alleles from TCR beta sequences was reported.

With 3 bases removed from V and 6 bases from J, the gap between germline ends came to 7 bases. Germline V CDR1 and CDR2: SGHDT, YYEEEE. The CDR3 is made up of 12 amino acids. Primers for the PCR totalled 60 Vbeta and 13 Jbeta. Sequencing used immunoSEQ multiplex PCR; TCRdb keeps in-frame clones, though not all of them. The table has approximately 88,000 clones, 60% to 85% seen once. Material for sequencing was PBMCs. This receptor was obtained from a middle-aged man in good health and CMV-seropositive. J is TRBJ2-1 and V is TRBV5-6; the D is unclear. The CDR3 protein is CASSWAANEQFF. The CDR3 DNA sequence: TGTGCCAGCAGCTGGGCAGCCAATGAGCAGTTCTTC.